The text below deals with one T cell receptor beta chain. Its cognate antigen has yet to be identified. Base qualities are not recorded, but no much larger clone differs from it by a single base. This entry belongs to a study of blood T cell repertoires in COVID-19 (TCRdb year 2020). Turning to the overall study: Samples covering the acute and convalescent phases of COVID-19 were provided by collaborators in the United States, Italy and Spain. Samples came from the ongoing ImmuneRACE study (first 160 participants) plus 1,254 subjects from 6 global collaborators. The prospective study material was composed of cDNA or gDNA derived from T cells, B-cell-depleted T cells, or PBMCs. Subjects who had been exposed to COVID-19, were actively infected with it, or had recovered from it provided the deeply sampled blood TCRbeta repertoires that made up the dataset. Where available, HLA class I and class II types were taken from metadata supplied by the sample provider and were not determined by assay-based typing. The sample metadata nearly always contained a de-identified subject ID, COVID-19 status, age in years and sex. The repertoires were made available in a free public database intended to serve as a resource for research on the immune response to SARS-CoV-2. Results the study describes overall, beyond this receptor: The quantity of clinical and demographic metadata differed by source and by participant and was supplied without curation.

Collaborating institutions collected whole blood in K2EDTA tubes following their own protocols. For TCRbeta analysis, collaborator samples were shipped as frozen whole blood, as isolated PBMCs, or as DNA extracted from either sample type. V gives up 2 bases and J gives up 1 base, and the segment between their germline ends measures 11 bases. The CDR3 spans 15 residues, from the cysteine through the phenylalanine. Solely the CDR3 DNA is kept, with 45 bases framed from the first base. Reading the germline V gene (reference sequence) gives CDR1 MNHEY and CDR2 SMNVEV. The immunoSEQ Assay, a bias-controlled multiplex PCR, was used to amplify TCRbeta CDR3 regions from genomic DNA. As for the original processing: Within the assay, amplification of reference gene primers was used to estimate how many nucleated cells each sample contained. Sequence reads were collapsed and filtered to measure the absolute abundance of every unique TCRbeta CDR3 rearrangement. For each sample, productive Simpson clonality was calculated as the square root of Simpson's diversity index across productive rearrangements. TCRdb provides this immuneACCESS table in a form limited to in-frame rearrangements. Some clones are lacking; in checked studies, under half of them reflect an unresolved V gene, and why the rest are absent is not known. V and J calls and clone size are as listed in that table; D and trimming were resolved from the DNA. The sample contains 400,000 to 550,000 clones, more than 85% of them found a single time. Clones ranked in the top ten supply over 4% of the sample.

The sample comprised peripheral blood. The sequence was collected from a woman in her 30s with acute or convalescent COVID-19. Here the chain combines TRBV27 and TRBJ2-5; 6 matching bases give a weak D call of TRBD1. The DNA sequence is TGTGCCAGCAGTTTACTGGGGGCAGGCCAAGAGACCCAGTACTTC. Translated, it reads CASSLLGAGQETQYF.